These 21 T cell receptor beta chains share one sample of origin, sequenced in a study of STAT5B mutations in CD4+ large granular lymphocyte leukemia. Measured with immunoSEQ multiplex PCR; TCRdb has only the in-frame clones, and not every one. The table shows 32,000 or so clones, with around 85% occurring only once. The sample comprised CD4+ T cells from blood buffy coats. The receptors were gathered from a human donor in good health.

The chain combines TRBV10-3 with TRBJ2-7, with a weak D call TRBD2 (5 bases). Germline CDR1 reads ENHRY; CDR2 reads SYGVKD. The CDR3 length is 15 residues. The V gene lost 0 bases and the J gene lost 4 bases, with 13 bases spanning the gap. The CDR3 region is CAISESADSTYEQYV. The DNA of the CDR3 is TGTGCCATCAGTGAGTCGGCGGACTCTACTTACGAGCAGTACGTC.

CDR3 nucleotide sequence: TGCGCCAGCAGCCAAGATATAGGCGGGGCCAAAAACATTCAGTACTTC. It codes for CASSQDIGGAKNIQYF. The V call is TRBV4-3, the J call TRBJ2-4; TRBD2 is a possible D gene (5 bases). Germline CDR1 reads LGHNA; CDR2 reads YSLEER. CDR3 length: 16 residues. Trimming left V 0 bases short and J 1 base short, with 10 bases between.

The J gene is TRBJ2-7, the V gene TRBV10-3; 9 nucleotides agree with TRBD1. Unmatched junction bases numbered 8, after V lost 3 bases and J lost 2 bases. This CDR3 is 16 amino acids long. CDR1 and CDR2 (germline): ENHRY, SYGVKD. CDR3 sequence: CAISDSGTGKPYEQYF. DNA of the CDR3: TGTGCCATCAGTGATTCCGGGACAGGGAAACCCTACGAGCAGTACTTC.

This clone has only a few counts. V and J are TRBV27 and TRBJ1-1; weak D call: TRBD1 (6 bases). CDR3 length equals 14 residues. With 4 bases removed from V and 2 bases from J, the gap between germline ends came to 11 bases. The germline V gene encodes CDR1 MNHEY and CDR2 SMNVEV (reference sequence). CDR3 in DNA: TGTGCCAGCAGTTGGAGTGGGACAAACACTGAAGCTTTCTTT. Translated, it gives CASSWSGTNTEAFF.

This chain joins TRBV5-1 and TRBJ2-7; D is unclear. The CDR3 runs 14 residues. Germline V CDR1 and CDR2: SGHRS, YFSETQ. Trimming removed 1 base from V and 1 base from J, with 9 bases in between. The CDR3 spells CASSLSKDSYEQYV. In DNA form, the CDR3 reads TGCGCCAGCAGCTTGTCGAAGGATTCCTACGAGCAGTACGTC.

V and J are TRBV5-1 and TRBJ2-5, with 10 positions matching TRBD2. The germline gives CDR1 SGHRS, CDR2 YFSETQ. J was trimmed by 0 bases and V by 6 bases; bases with no gene match: 8. The CDR3 consists of 16 residues. The CDR3 sequence is CASILSGGHYQETQYF. The CDR3, as DNA: TGCGCCAGCATACTTAGCGGGGGGCACTACCAAGAGACCCAGTACTTC. Together with reference TRBV5-1 and TRBJ2-5, the CDR3 gives the full variable domain: KAGVTQTPRYLIKTRGQQVTLSCSPISGHRSVSWYQQTPGQGLQFLFEYFSETQRNKGNFPGRFSGRQFSNSRSEMNVSTLELGDSALYLCASILSGGHYQETQYFGPGTRLLVL.

The chain joins TRBV2 to TRBJ2-7, with D perhaps assigned TRBD1 or TRBD2 (5 bases each). CDR1 and CDR2 (germline): SNHLY, FYNNEI. This CDR3 has 15 residues. Trimming took off 6 bases at V and 2 bases at J, with 17 bases between the two ends. The CDR3 sequence: CASSPRYGAAYEQYV. The CDR3 bases are TGTGCCAGCAGCCCCAGGTACGGGGCTGCCTACGAGCAGTACGTC.

This chain connects TRBV7-9 to TRBJ2-7; 9 nucleotides align to TRBD1. Per germline, CDR1 SEHNR and CDR2 FQNEAQ (reference sequence). This CDR3 is 16 amino acids long. V lost 1 base to trimming and J lost 3 bases; unmatched junction nucleotides: 7. The CDR3 nucleotides are TGTGCCAGCAGCTTAGTTGGGGACAGGGCCTACTACGAGCAGTACTTC. It yields the protein CASSLVGDRAYYEQYF.

The gene calls are TRBV11-1 and TRBJ2-7; a possible D gene is TRBD2 (5 bases). Looked up from germline, CDR1 is SGHAT and CDR2 is FQDESV (reference sequence). CDR3 size: 15 residues. Trimming took 5 bases from V and 3 from J, leaving 17 bases between them. The CDR3 nucleotides are TGTGCCAGCAGCCCCCCCCGGGAAGGGAACTACGAGCAGTACGTC. It specifies CASSPPREGNYEQYV.

This clone showed up just once. The rearrangement links TRBV20-1 to TRBJ1-1; 7 nucleotides line up with TRBD1. The CDR3 has 11 residues. V trimming: 6 bases; J trimming: 8 bases; junction bases outside the gene matches: 6. From germline, CDR1 is DFQATT and CDR2 SNEGSKA (reference sequence). Here the CDR3 reads CSARQGLEAFF. As DNA, the CDR3 is TGCAGTGCCCGACAGGGACTAGAAGCTTTCTTT.

This clone was counted between two and nine times. This chain joins TRBV7-2 and TRBJ1-5, with a possible D match to TRBD1 (5 bases). The CDR3 has 13 amino acids. From germline, CDR1 is SGHTA and CDR2 FQGNSA. V was trimmed by 5 bases and J by 5 bases, leaving 10 bases between them. CDR3 coding DNA: TGTGCCAGCAGCGGGGACTTCGATCAGCCCCAGCATTTT. It yields the protein CASSGDFDQPQHF. The full variable domain, in which reference TRBV7-2 and TRBJ1-5 provide the parts outside the CDR3, is GAGVSQSPSNKVTEKGKDVELRCDPISGHTALYWYRQSLGQGLEFLIYFQGNSAPDKSGLPSDRFSAERTGGSVSTLTIQRTQQEDSAVYLCASSGDFDQPQHFGDGTRLSIL.

The chain employs TRBV19 and TRBJ1-2, with a tentative D call TRBD1 (6 bases). Germline V CDR1 and CDR2: LNHDA, SQIVND (reference sequence). V was pared by 3 bases and J by 3 bases, with 8 bases between. The CDR3 loop spans 13 amino acids. The CDR3 nucleotides read TGTGCCAGTAGTATGGGGGCCGACTATGGCTACACCTTC. Its protein is CASSMGADYGYTF.

The chain has TRBV10-3 and TRBJ1-1; TRBD1 is a possible D gene (5 bases). V shed 0 bases and J shed 1 base, with 15 bases lying between them. The CDR3 is 17 amino acids. CDR1 is ENHRY and CDR2 is SYGVKD in the germline V gene. The CDR3 here is CAISESLAGRGNTEAFF. Written as DNA, the CDR3 is TGTGCCATCAGTGAGTCGCTGGCAGGGAGAGGGAACACTGAAGCTTTCTTT.

This rearrangement joins TRBV7-2 to TRBJ2-3; TRBD1 or TRBD2 may be the D gene (5 bases each). Germline CDR1 reads SGHTA; CDR2 reads FQGNSA. V dropped 1 base and J dropped 0 bases, with 8 bases sitting between them. The CDR3 consists of 15 residues. The CDR3 loop is CASSLVRGSTDTQYF. DNA of the CDR3: TGTGCCAGCAGCTTAGTGAGGGGCAGCACAGATACGCAGTATTTT. Full variable domain (remainder filled in from reference TRBV7-2 and TRBJ2-3): GAGVSQSPSNKVTEKGKDVELRCDPISGHTALYWYRQSLGQGLEFLIYFQGNSAPDKSGLPSDRFSAERTGGSVSTLTIQRTQQEDSAVYLCASSLVRGSTDTQYFGPGTRLTVL.

This chain joins TRBV4-1 and TRBJ1-3; D remains unclear. There are 12 residues in the CDR3. The V gene lost 1 base and the J gene lost 7 bases, with 5 bases spanning the gap. Germline V gene data show CDR1 as MGHRA and CDR2 as YSYEKL. CDR3 sequence (DNA): TGCGCCAGCAGCCAAGGCCCCAACACCATATATTTT. Translating gives CASSQGPNTIYF.

The gene calls are TRBV19 and TRBJ1-4, with D possibly being TRBD1 (6 bases). V was pared by 6 bases and J by 5 bases, with 16 bases between. The CDR3 extends over 15 amino acids. From germline, CDR1 is LNHDA and CDR2 SQIVND (reference sequence). This CDR3 is CASRTLGDKNEKLFF. The CDR3 DNA reads as TGTGCCAGTAGGACGTTAGGGGACAAGAATGAAAAACTGTTTTTT.

The rearrangement links TRBV5-1 to TRBJ1-6; 7 bases are a match to TRBD1. This CDR3 spans 15 amino acids. Germline assignment: CDR1 SGHRS and CDR2 YFSETQ. The J segment lost 10 bases and the V segment lost 4 bases, leaving 11 bases of the junction unmatched. In nucleotides, the CDR3 is TGCGCCAGCAGCGTGGGACAGTTGGAAGGATCACCCCTCCACTTT. Translated: CASSVGQLEGSPLHF.

The chain is built from TRBV28 and TRBJ1-2; D is undetermined. Germline loops: CDR1 MDHEN, CDR2 SYDVKM. The CDR3 sequence is 14 residues long. Trimming removed 6 bases from V and 2 bases from J, with 13 bases in between. CDR3 nucleotides: TGTGCCAGCAGACGGCCGACGGACAACTATGGCTACACCTTC. Amino acids: CASRRPTDNYGYTF.

The chain has TRBV5-1 and TRBJ2-3; no firm D call. V lost 1 base, J lost 2 bases, and 11 bases lay in between. Germline CDR1 reads SGHRS; CDR2 reads YFSETQ. CDR3 size: 15 residues. The CDR3 spells CASSLSDVATDTQYF. The CDR3 DNA sequence: TGCGCCAGCAGCTTGTCCGACGTCGCCACAGATACGCAGTATTTT.

DNA of the CDR3: TGTGCCAGCAGTCTCTACCCCGGGGAGCTGTTTTTT. Translated, it gives CASSLYPGELFF. V gene TRBV28 combines with J gene TRBJ2-2, with unresolved D. V was cut by 5 bases and J by 6 bases, with 7 bases left in between. The germline gives CDR1 MDHEN, CDR2 SYDVKM. The CDR3 is made up of 12 amino acids.

CDR3 residues: CASSRVKQGADTEAFF. In DNA form, the CDR3 reads TGTGCCAGTAGTAGGGTGAAACAGGGGGCGGATACTGAAGCTTTCTTT. V and J are TRBV19 and TRBJ1-1; 9 nucleotides line up with TRBD1. Looked up from germline, CDR1 is LNHDA and CDR2 is SQIVND (reference sequence). V dropped 4 bases and J dropped 5; count of bases not matched to a gene: 11. The CDR3 sequence is 16 residues long.